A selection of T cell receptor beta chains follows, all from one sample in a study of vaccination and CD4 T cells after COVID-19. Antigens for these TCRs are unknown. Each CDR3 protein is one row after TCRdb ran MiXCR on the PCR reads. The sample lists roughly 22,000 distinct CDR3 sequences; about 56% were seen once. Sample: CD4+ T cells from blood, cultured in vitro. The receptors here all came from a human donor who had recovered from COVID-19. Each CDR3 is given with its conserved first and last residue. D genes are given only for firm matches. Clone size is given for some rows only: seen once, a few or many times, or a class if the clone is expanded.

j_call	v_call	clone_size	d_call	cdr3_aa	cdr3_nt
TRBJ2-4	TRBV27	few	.	CASTKGLGGIQYF	TGTGCCAGCACGAAGGGGCTTGGGGGCATTCAGTACTTC
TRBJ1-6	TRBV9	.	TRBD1	CASSAGQNFNSPLHF	TGTGCCAGCAGCGCGGGACAGAACTTTAATTCACCCCTCCACTTT
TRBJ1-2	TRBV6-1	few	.	CAGAGGPGYGYTF	TGTGCCGGGGCTGGGGGGCCGGGCTATGGCTACACCTTC
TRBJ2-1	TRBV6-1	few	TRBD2	CASRLAGAYDEQFF	TGTGCCAGCCGACTAGCGGGAGCTTATGATGAGCAGTTCTTC
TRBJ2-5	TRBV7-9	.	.	CASSTTVETQYF	TGTGCCAGCAGTACTACAGTGGAGACCCAGTACTTC
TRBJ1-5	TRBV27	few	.	CASSQGWRSNQPQHF	TGTGCCAGCAGTCAGGGGTGGCGGAGCAATCAGCCCCAGCATTTT
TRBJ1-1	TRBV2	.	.	CASAGEGATEAFF	TGTGCCAGCGCGGGGGAAGGGGCCACTGAAGCTTTCTTT
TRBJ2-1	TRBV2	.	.	CASSAWTSYNEQFF	TGTGCCAGCAGTGCATGGACATCCTACAATGAGCAGTTCTTC
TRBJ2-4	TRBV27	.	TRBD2	CASGLSGRGSIQYF	TGTGCCAGCGGACTTAGCGGGAGAGGGAGCATTCAGTACTTC
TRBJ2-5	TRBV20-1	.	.	CSASPNQGIETQYF	TGCAGTGCCTCTCCGAACCAGGGGATAGAGACCCAGTACTTC